Following are 23 T cell receptor beta chains from one sample sequenced in a study of blood T cells in healthy people across ages. A sample-barcoded 5' primer and a J-beta primer mix were used in a second PCR of roughly 7 to 11 cycles. TCRdb recomputed calls from the 5' RACE reads with MiXCR, one row per CDR3 protein. Among more than 800,000 distinct CDR3 sequences listed, 45% were seen once. Sequencing input: blood. The receptors come from a woman aged 55-75 years in good health.

This clonotype was detected only a few times. The chain carries TRBV5-4 and TRBJ2-4; D may be TRBD2 (7 bases). The V gene's germline CDR1 is SGHNT and CDR2 YYREEE (reference sequence). V was clipped by 0 bases and J by 2 bases, with 9 bases between them. The CDR3 runs to 15 residues. CDR3 protein: CASSLAGGSKNIQYF. Here the CDR3 DNA reads TGTGCCAGCAGCTTGGCGGGGGGCTCCAAAAACATTCAGTACTTC.

J is TRBJ2-1 and V is TRBV7-2; D possibly corresponds to TRBD2 (5 bases). CDR3 length: 15 amino acids. Germline V lookup: CDR1 SGHTA, CDR2 FQGNSA. V was pared by 5 bases and J by 4 bases, with 15 bases between. The CDR3 spells CASSRTGSGYNEQFF. CDR3 DNA sequence: TGTGCCAGCAGCCGGACTGGAAGTGGGTACAATGAGCAGTTCTTC.

The chain is built from TRBV27 and TRBJ2-1; tentatively, D is TRBD2 (6 bases). The CDR3 has 13 residues. The V end lost 10 bases, the J end lost 8 bases, and 18 bases lay between the germline ends. Germline lookup yields CDR1 MNHEY and CDR2 SMNVEV (reference sequence). The CDR3 sequence: CATLGFGSHEQFF. The CDR3 DNA reads as TGTGCCACCTTGGGTTTCGGGAGTCATGAGCAGTTCTTC.

This clonotype was seen a handful of times. The CDR3 loop is CSASRDRGPDEQFF. The CDR3 DNA follows: TGCAGTGCTAGTAGGGACAGGGGGCCGGATGAGCAGTTCTTC. The chain employs TRBV20-1 and TRBJ2-1, with 12 bases aligning to TRBD1. Per germline, CDR1 DFQATT and CDR2 SNEGSKA (reference sequence). Germline trimming cut 3 bases from V and 8 bases from J; bases unmatched to any gene: 5. The CDR3 loop spans 14 amino acids.

V gene TRBV7-9 combines with J gene TRBJ2-7, with 7 bases matching TRBD1. The V gene end was trimmed by 3 bases and the J gene end by 2 bases; junction bases not matched to a gene: 10. Looked up from germline, CDR1 is SEHNR and CDR2 is FQNEAQ (reference sequence). The CDR3 has 16 amino acids. CDR3 sequence reads: CASSFSGTAPTYEQYF. In nucleotides, the CDR3 is TGTGCCAGCAGCTTCTCCGGGACAGCGCCAACCTACGAGCAGTACTTC. Drawing the rest from reference TRBV7-9 and TRBJ2-7, the complete variable domain is DTGVSQNPRHKITKRGQNVTFRCDPISEHNRLYWYRQTLGQGPEFLTYFQNEAQLEKSRLLSDRFSAERPKGSFSTLEIQRTEQGDSAMYLCASSFSGTAPTYEQYFGPGTRLTVT.

This clonotype was seen repeatedly, ten times or more. The chain uses TRBV2 and TRBJ2-7; D possibly matches TRBD1 or TRBD2 (5 bases each). V was cut by 6 bases and J by 0 bases, with 9 bases left in between. CDR1 is SNHLY, CDR2 FYNNEI, per germline. CDR3 length: 13 residues. The CDR3 loop is CASRRDGSYEQYF. CDR3 DNA: TGTGCCAGCAGGAGGGACGGCTCCTACGAGCAGTACTTC.

The rearrangement links TRBV24-1 to TRBJ2-5; D possibly uses TRBD1 or TRBD2 (5 bases each). Trimming left V 9 bases short and J 2 bases short, with 9 bases between. Germline assignment: CDR1 KGHDR and CDR2 SFDVKD. This CDR3 region has 12 residues. In nucleotides, the CDR3 is TGTGCCACCTCGGGACGGCAAGAGACCCAGTACTTC. Its translation is CATSGRQETQYF.

The count of this clonotype is one. The rearrangement joins TRBV5-1 to TRBJ1-6; maybe TRBD1 (6 bases). The V and J ends lost 3 bases and 6 bases respectively, with 13 bases between them. CDR3 length: 15 residues. CDR1 is SGHRS, CDR2 YFSETQ, per germline. CDR3: CASSSIQGGNSPLHF. The CDR3 DNA follows: TGCGCCAGCAGCTCGATACAGGGTGGTAATTCACCCCTCCACTTT.

The genes are TRBV5-1 and TRBJ2-6; D not resolved. The CDR3 consists of 15 residues. V gave up 1 base and J gave up 6 bases, with 11 bases separating them. Germline V gene data show CDR1 as SGHRS and CDR2 as YFSETQ. CDR3 amino acids: CASSLRIGVANVLTF. The CDR3 region has the DNA TGCGCCAGCAGCTTGAGGATTGGAGTGGCCAACGTCCTGACTTTC.

The chain uses TRBV7-9 and TRBJ2-1; 9 bases fit TRBD2. Germline trimming cut 5 bases from V and 6 bases from J; bases unmatched to any gene: 11. This CDR3 has 16 amino acids. CDR1 and CDR2 from the germline V gene are SEHNR and FQNEAQ (reference sequence). CDR3 residues: CASSTAGLAGLNEQFF. The CDR3 bases are TGTGCCAGCAGCACCGCGGGCCTAGCGGGACTCAATGAGCAGTTCTTC.

This clonotype was seen a handful of times. The chain links TRBV20-1 to TRBJ2-3; D gene uncertain. The CDR3 runs 15 residues. Germline values: CDR1 DFQATT, CDR2 SNEGSKA (reference sequence). Trimming removed 7 bases from V and 0 bases from J, with 17 bases in between. CDR3 residues: CSVSWQRGSTDTQYF. The CDR3 DNA sequence: TGCAGTGTCTCGTGGCAGCGAGGTAGCACAGATACGCAGTATTTT.

In nucleotides, the CDR3 is TGTGCCAGCAGGGACTACAATGAGCAGTACTTC. Translating it yields CASRDYNEQYF. This chain links TRBV7-9 with TRBJ2-4, with D tentatively TRBD2 (6 bases). Germline V gene lookup returns CDR1 SEHNR and CDR2 FQNEAQ (reference sequence). CDR3 length: 11 residues. V was shortened by 6 bases and J by 13 bases, with 13 bases between the two germline ends.

The chain is built from TRBV5-1 and TRBJ1-1; D might be TRBD1 (5 bases). The CDR3 extends over 12 amino acids. Germline V CDR1 and CDR2: SGHRS, YFSETQ. V was trimmed by 4 bases and J by 6 bases, leaving 10 bases between them. The CDR3 spells CASSRGYSEAFF. DNA for the CDR3: TGCGCCAGCAGCAGGGGTTACTCTGAAGCTTTCTTT.

As regards this clonotype: Germline is not matched at one junction end, which may reflect a read error. The chain employs TRBV9 and TRBJ2-7, with a weak D call TRBD1 (6 bases). The CDR3 is made up of 13 amino acids. Germline loops: CDR1 SGDLS, CDR2 YYNGEE. CDR3 DNA: TGTACCAGCAGCGCCACAGGGACCTACGAGCAGTACTTC. This sequence encodes CTSSATGTYEQYF.

This clonotype was found a few times. The V call is TRBV5-1, the J call TRBJ2-7, with D possibly being TRBD2 (6 bases). The CDR3 totals 18 residues. The germline CDR1 and CDR2 sequences are SGHRS and YFSETQ. V lost 1 base and J 2 bases, leaving 22 bases between the germline ends. CDR3 nucleotides: TGCGCCAGCAGCTTGTGGGGGGAGAGGAACAAAAGACCCTACGAGCAGTACTTC. Encoded protein: CASSLWGERNKRPYEQYF.

The gene calls are TRBV27 and TRBJ2-7; D is unclear. From germline, CDR1 is MNHEY and CDR2 SMNVEV (reference sequence). The CDR3 consists of 16 residues. Trimming took 4 bases from V and 0 from J, leaving 16 bases between them. The CDR3 protein is CASSSIGGFSSYEQYF. The DNA for the CDR3 is TGTGCCAGCAGTTCTATCGGCGGTTTTAGCTCCTACGAGCAGTACTTC.

On this clonotype itself: This may arise from a read error, as a much more abundant clone is one base away. The J gene is TRBJ1-4, the V gene TRBV29-1; possibly TRBD1 for D (6 bases). The germline V gene encodes CDR1 SQVTM and CDR2 ANQGSEA. CDR3 length equals 12 residues. V was pared by 5 bases and J by 10 bases, with 14 bases between. The CDR3 region has the DNA TGCAGCGTTCCGACAGGTCCGGGAAAACTGTTTTTT. This sequence encodes CSVPTGPGKLFF.

The rearrangement joins TRBV20-1 to TRBJ2-5; D unclear. V was pared by 2 bases and J by 6 bases, with 4 bases between. Germline V gene sequence: CDR1 DFQATT, CDR2 SNEGSKA (reference sequence). The CDR3 covers 10 residues. The CDR3 DNA sequence: TGCAGTGCTAGAATCAAGACCCAGTACTTC. It specifies CSARIKTQYF.

This clonotype has just a few counts. V is TRBV20-1 and J is TRBJ1-6, with TRBD1 identical over 8 bases. The V segment lost 0 bases and the J segment 6 bases; nucleotides outside the gene matches: 4. The germline V gene has CDR1 DFQATT and CDR2 SNEGSKA (reference sequence). The CDR3 length is 15 residues. The CDR3 DNA reads TGCAGTGCTAGAGATCAGGACAGGGTTAATTCACCCCTCCACTTT. Translation: CSARDQDRVNSPLHF.

This chain connects TRBV15 to TRBJ2-7; D gene ambiguous. Germline loops: CDR1 LNHNV, CDR2 YYDKDF (reference sequence). The CDR3 is 12 residues long. Trimming removed 4 bases from V and 2 bases from J, with 6 bases in between. CDR3 sequence: CATSTYAYEQYF. The CDR3 coding sequence is TGTGCCACCAGCACCTATGCCTACGAGCAGTACTTC. The full variable domain, rest sourced from reference TRBV15 and TRBJ2-7, is DAMVIQNPRYQVTQFGKPVTLSCSQTLNHNVMYWYQQKSSQAPKLLFHYYDKDFNNEADTPDNFQSRRPNTSFCFLDIRSPGLGDTAMYLCATSTYAYEQYFGPGTRLTVT.

The chain couples TRBV6-2 or TRBV6-3 to TRBJ1-1; possible D gene TRBD1, 5 bases. The CDR3 is 18 residues long. CDR1 is MNHEY, CDR2 SVGEGT, per germline. The V and J ends lost 2 bases and 0 bases respectively, with 19 bases between them. The CDR3 DNA is TGTGCCAGCAGTTACATTATTGGGTCGGGGGAATTGAACACTGAAGCTTTCTTT. Residues: CASSYIIGSGELNTEAFF.

The J gene is TRBJ2-7, the V gene TRBV6-5; D may be TRBD1 or TRBD2 (5 bases each). Germline V gives CDR1 MNHEY, CDR2 SVGAGI. The V end lost 7 bases, the J end lost 2 bases, and 21 bases lay between the germline ends. This CDR3 is built from 16 residues. For the CDR3, the DNA is TGTGCCAGCATTCCATCCCTTGGGGGAGTAGCCTACGAGCAGTACTTC. Protein product: CASIPSLGGVAYEQYF.

The V gene is TRBV20-1, the J gene TRBJ1-5, with 7 bases identical to TRBD1. Unmatched junction bases numbered 5, after V lost 1 base and J lost 2 bases. Germline CDR1 is DFQATT and CDR2 is SNEGSKA (reference sequence). This CDR3 has 15 amino acids. The CDR3 DNA sequence: TGCAGTGCTAGAGGCCCGGGACAGCGCAATCAGCCCCAGCATTTT. Translating it yields CSARGPGQRNQPQHF.